This T cell receptor beta chain was profiled in a study of CXCR3-negative and CXCR3-positive naive CD8 T cells. Study conclusions and caveats: More hydrophobic TRB CDR3s occurred in CXCR3-positive than in CXCR3-negative naive cells.

Germline CDR1 is SGHTA and CDR2 is FQGNSA. CDR3 size: 18 residues. Of note for this clonotype: The antigen is not known.

The authors prepared UMI-labeled TRB cDNA libraries by 5' RACE. From the 5' RACE reads, TCRdb lists one entry per CDR3 protein and no DNA. The sample spans about 50,000 distinct CDR3 sequences; the ten largest clones claim around 0.5%. The chain is built from TRBV7-2 and TRBJ2-5; with no DNA, the TCRdb D assignment of TRBD2 cannot be verified. The material sequenced was naive CXCR3+ CD8+ T cells from blood. Subset specified: CD45RO-CCR7+CD27+CD95- naive CD8+ T cells expressing CXCR3 (TNR3+). The receptor was isolated from a human donor in good health. Some clones in this sample may be carry-over from other donors' samples. The CDR3: CASSLPPSGIADQETQYF.